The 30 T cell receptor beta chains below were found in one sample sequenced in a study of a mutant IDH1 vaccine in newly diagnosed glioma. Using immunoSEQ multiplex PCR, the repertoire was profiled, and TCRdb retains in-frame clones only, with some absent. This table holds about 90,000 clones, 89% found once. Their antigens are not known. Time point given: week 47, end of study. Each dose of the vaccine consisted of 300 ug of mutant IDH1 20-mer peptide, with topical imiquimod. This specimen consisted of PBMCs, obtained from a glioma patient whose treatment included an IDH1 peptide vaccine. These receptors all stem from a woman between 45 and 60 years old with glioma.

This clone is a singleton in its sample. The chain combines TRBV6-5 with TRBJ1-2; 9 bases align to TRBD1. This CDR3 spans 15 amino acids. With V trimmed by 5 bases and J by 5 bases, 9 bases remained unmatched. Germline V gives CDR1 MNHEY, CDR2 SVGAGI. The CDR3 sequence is CASSTPRQGVYGYTF. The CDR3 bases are TGTGCCAGCAGTACCCCAAGACAGGGGGTTTATGGCTACACCTTC.

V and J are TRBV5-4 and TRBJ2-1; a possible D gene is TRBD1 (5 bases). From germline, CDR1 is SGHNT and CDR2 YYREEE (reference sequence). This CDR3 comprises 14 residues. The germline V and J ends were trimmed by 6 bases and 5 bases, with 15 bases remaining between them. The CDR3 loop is CASKWGQRDNEQFF. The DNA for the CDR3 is TGTGCCAGCAAATGGGGCCAGCGCGACAATGAGCAGTTCTTC.

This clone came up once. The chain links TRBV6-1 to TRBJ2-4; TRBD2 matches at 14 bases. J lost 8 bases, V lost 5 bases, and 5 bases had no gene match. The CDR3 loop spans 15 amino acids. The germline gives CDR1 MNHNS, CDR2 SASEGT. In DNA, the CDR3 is TGTGCCAGCAGTATGCGACTAGCGGGAGGGGACATTCAGTACTTC. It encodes CASSMRLAGGDIQYF.

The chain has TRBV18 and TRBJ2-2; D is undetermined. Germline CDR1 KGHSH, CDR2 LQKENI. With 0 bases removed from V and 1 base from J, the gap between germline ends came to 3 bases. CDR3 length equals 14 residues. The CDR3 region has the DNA TGTGCCAGCTCACCACCCCAGAACACCGGGGAGCTGTTTTTT. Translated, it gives CASSPPQNTGELFF.

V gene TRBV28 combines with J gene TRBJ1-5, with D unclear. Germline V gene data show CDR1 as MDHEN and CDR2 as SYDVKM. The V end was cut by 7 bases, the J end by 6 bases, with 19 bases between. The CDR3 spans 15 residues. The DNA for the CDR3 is TGTGCCAGCACCCGTGACCGGGGTGGAGGTCAGCCCCAGCATTTT. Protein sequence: CASTRDRGGGQPQHF.

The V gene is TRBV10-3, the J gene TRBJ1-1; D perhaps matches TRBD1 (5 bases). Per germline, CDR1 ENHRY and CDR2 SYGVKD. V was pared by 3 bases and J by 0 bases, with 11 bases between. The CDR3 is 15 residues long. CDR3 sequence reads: CAISELGGLNTEAFF. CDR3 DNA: TGTGCCATCAGTGAACTGGGGGGTTTGAACACTGAAGCTTTCTTT.

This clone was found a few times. The CDR3 sequence is CASSSYISAGGLDTQYF. The CDR3, as DNA: TGTGCCAGCAGCTCCTACATATCAGCGGGAGGGTTAGATACGCAGTATTTT. The V and J genes are TRBV7-9 and TRBJ2-3, with 10 bases fitting TRBD2. The CDR3 contains 17 residues. Germline loops: CDR1 SEHNR, CDR2 FQNEAQ (reference sequence). V trimming: 4 bases; J trimming: 5 bases; junction bases outside the gene matches: 12.

The CDR3 nucleotides are TGTGCCAGCAGCTTAGTGGCCCAGCTTAACTACGAGCAGTACTTC. Protein sequence: CASSLVAQLNYEQYF. This chain uses TRBV7-2 with TRBJ2-7; no clear D gene. Deletions cut 1 base from V and 3 bases from J, with 13 bases between. This CDR3 has 15 residues. Germline loops: CDR1 SGHTA, CDR2 FQGNSA.

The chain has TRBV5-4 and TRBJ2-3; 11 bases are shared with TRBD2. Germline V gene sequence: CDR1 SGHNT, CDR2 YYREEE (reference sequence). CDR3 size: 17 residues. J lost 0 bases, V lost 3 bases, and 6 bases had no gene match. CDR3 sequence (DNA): TGTGCCAGCAGCTCACGGACTAGCGGGTATAGCACAGATACGCAGTATTTT. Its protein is CASSSRTSGYSTDTQYF.

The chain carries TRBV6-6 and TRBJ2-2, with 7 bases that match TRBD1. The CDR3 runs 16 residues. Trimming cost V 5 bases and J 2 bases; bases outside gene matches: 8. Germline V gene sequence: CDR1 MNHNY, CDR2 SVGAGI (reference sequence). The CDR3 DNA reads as TGTGCCAGCAGTCAACCTCGGGACAGCAACACCGGGGAGCTGTTTTTT. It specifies CASSQPRDSNTGELFF.

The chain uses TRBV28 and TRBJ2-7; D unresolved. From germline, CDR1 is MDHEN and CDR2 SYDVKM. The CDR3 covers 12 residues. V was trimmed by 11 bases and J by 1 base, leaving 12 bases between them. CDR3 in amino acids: CASLPGSYEQYF. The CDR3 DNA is TGTGCCTCCCTCCCCGGTTCCTACGAGCAGTACTTC.

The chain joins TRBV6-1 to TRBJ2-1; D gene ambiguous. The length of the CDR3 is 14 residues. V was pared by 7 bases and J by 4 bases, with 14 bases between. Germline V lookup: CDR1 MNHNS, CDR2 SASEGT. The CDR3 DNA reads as TGTGCCAGCACCGGACGGCCCCGATACAATGAGCAGTTCTTC. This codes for CASTGRPRYNEQFF.

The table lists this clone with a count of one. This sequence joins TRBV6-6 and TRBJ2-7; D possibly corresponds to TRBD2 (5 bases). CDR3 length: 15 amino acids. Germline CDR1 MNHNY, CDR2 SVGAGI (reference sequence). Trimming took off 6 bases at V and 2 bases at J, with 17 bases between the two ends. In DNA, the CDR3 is TGTGCCAGCAGACTAGGGTCCCCAGGAGCCTACGAGCAGTACTTC. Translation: CASRLGSPGAYEQYF.

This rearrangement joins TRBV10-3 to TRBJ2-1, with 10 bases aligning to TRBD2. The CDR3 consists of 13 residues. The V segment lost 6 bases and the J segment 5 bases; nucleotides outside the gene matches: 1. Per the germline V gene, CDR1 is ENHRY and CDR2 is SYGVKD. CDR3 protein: CAIRAGGDNEQFF. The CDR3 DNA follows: TGTGCCATCAGAGCGGGAGGGGACAATGAGCAGTTCTTC.

The DNA for the CDR3 is TGTGCCAGCAGCGTAGGGGGGCAGATGAGCTACGAGCAGTACTTC. It translates to CASSVGGQMSYEQYF. V gene TRBV9 combines with J gene TRBJ2-7; tentatively, D is TRBD1 (6 bases). The germline V gene encodes CDR1 SGDLS and CDR2 YYNGEE. V lost 0 bases, J lost 3 bases, and 13 bases lay in between. The CDR3 length is 15 residues.

The CDR3 DNA follows: TGTGCCACCAGCAGAGAAGGCCCGAGGAATGAGCAGTTCTTC. Amino acids: CATSREGPRNEQFF. The rearrangement uses TRBV15 and TRBJ2-1; no firm D call. V shed 0 bases and J shed 7 bases, with 10 bases lying between them. Germline V gene lookup returns CDR1 LNHNV and CDR2 YYDKDF (reference sequence). The CDR3 length is 14 residues.

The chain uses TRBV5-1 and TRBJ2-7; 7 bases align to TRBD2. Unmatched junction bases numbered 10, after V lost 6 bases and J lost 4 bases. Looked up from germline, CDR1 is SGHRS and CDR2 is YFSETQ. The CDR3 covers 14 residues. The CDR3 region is CASKRASGVYEQYF. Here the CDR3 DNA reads TGCGCCAGCAAAAGGGCTAGCGGTGTATACGAGCAGTACTTC.

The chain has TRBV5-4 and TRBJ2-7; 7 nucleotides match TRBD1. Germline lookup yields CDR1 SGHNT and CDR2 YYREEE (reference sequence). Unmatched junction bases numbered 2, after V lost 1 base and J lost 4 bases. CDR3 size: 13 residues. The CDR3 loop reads CASSLNRGYEQYF. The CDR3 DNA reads TGTGCCAGCAGCTTGAACAGGGGATACGAGCAGTACTTC.

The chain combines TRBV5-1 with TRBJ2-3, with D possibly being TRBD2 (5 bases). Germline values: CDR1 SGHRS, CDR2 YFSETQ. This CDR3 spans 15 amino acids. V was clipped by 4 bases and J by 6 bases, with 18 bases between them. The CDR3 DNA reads TGCGCCAGCAGCCTCCCACGGGATGCGATGGATACGCAGTATTTT. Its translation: CASSLPRDAMDTQYF. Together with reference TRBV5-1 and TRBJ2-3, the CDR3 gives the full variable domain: KAGVTQTPRYLIKTRGQQVTLSCSPISGHRSVSWYQQTPGQGLQFLFEYFSETQRNKGNFPGRFSGRQFSNSRSEMNVSTLELGDSALYLCASSLPRDAMDTQYFGPGTRLTVL.

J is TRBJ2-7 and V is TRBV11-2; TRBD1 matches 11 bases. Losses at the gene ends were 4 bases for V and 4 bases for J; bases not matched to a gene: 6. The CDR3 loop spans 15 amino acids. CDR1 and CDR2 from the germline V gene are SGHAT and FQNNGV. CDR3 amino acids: CASSYRTGGSYEQYF. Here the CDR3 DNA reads TGTGCCAGCAGCTATAGGACAGGGGGCTCATACGAGCAGTACTTC.

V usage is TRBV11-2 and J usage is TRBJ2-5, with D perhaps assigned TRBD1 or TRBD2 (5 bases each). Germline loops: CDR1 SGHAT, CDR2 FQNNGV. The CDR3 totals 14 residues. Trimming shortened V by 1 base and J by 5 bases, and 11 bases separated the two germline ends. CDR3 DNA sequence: TGTGCCAGCAGCTTAGGTGGGACCCCGGAGACCCAGTACTTC. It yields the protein CASSLGGTPETQYF.

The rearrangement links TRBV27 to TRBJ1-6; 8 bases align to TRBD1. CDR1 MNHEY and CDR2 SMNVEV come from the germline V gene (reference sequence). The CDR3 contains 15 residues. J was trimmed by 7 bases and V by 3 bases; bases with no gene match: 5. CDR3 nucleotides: TGTGCCAGCAGTTTCAGGACAGGGCGGAATTCACCCCTCCACTTT. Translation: CASSFRTGRNSPLHF.

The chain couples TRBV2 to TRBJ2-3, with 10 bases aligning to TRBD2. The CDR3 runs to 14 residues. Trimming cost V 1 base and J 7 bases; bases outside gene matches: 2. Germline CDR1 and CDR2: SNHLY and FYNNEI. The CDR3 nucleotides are TGTGCCAGCAGTGAAGGGACTAGCGGCCATACGCAGTATTTT. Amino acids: CASSEGTSGHTQYF.

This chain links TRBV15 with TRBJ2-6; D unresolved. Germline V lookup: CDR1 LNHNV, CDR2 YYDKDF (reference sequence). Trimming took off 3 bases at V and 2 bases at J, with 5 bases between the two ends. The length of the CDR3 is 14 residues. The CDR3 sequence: CATSSYPGANVLTF. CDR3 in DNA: TGTGCCACCAGCAGCTACCCTGGGGCCAACGTCCTGACTTTC.

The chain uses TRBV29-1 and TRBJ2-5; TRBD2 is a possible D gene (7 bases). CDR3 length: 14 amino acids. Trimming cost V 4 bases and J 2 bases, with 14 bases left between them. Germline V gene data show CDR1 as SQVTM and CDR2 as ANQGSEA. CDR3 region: CSVARGGGQETQYF. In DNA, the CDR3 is TGCAGCGTTGCTAGGGGGGGAGGGCAAGAGACCCAGTACTTC.

Written as DNA, the CDR3 is TGTGCCAGCAGCGCAACAAGTGTAGCCACCGGGGAGCTGTTTTTT. This translates into CASSATSVATGELFF. The chain employs TRBV7-9 and TRBJ2-2, with D uncertain. This CDR3 contains 15 residues. Trimming shortened V by 5 bases and J by 4 bases, and 14 bases separated the two germline ends. Per germline, CDR1 SEHNR and CDR2 FQNEAQ (reference sequence). The full variable domain, with the rest looked up from reference TRBV7-9 and TRBJ2-2, is DTGVSQNPRHKITKRGQNVTFRCDPISEHNRLYWYRQTLGQGPEFLTYFQNEAQLEKSRLLSDRFSAERPKGSFSTLEIQRTEQGDSAMYLCASSATSVATGELFFGEGSRLTVL.

The CDR3 region is CASSETGAFTDTQYF. CDR3 DNA sequence: TGTGCCAGCAGTGAAACAGGGGCATTCACAGATACGCAGTATTTT. The genes are TRBV2 and TRBJ2-3; TRBD1 aligns across 7 bases. The CDR3 runs 15 residues. Looked up from germline, CDR1 is SNHLY and CDR2 is FYNNEI. With 2 bases clipped from V and 2 bases from J, the junction kept 4 bases outside the gene matches. Supplemented by reference TRBV2 and TRBJ2-3, the full variable domain reads EPEVTQTPSHQVTQMGQEVILRCVPISNHLYFYWYRQILGQKVEFLVSFYNNEISEKSEIFDDQFSVERPDGSNFTLKIRSTKLEDSAMYFCASSETGAFTDTQYFGPGTRLTVL.

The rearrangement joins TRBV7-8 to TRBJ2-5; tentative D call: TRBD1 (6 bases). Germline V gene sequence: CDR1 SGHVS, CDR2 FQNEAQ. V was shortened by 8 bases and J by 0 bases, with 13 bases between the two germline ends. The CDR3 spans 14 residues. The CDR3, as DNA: TGTGCCAGCGGCCACGGGACATACCAAGAGACCCAGTACTTC. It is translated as CASGHGTYQETQYF.

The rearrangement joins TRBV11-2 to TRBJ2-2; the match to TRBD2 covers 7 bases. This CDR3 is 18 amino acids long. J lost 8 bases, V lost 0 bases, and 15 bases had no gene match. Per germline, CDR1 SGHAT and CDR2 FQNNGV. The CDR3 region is CASSLDPRLAQIKGELFF. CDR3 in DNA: TGTGCCAGCAGCTTAGACCCGAGACTAGCCCAGATAAAGGGGGAGCTGTTTTTT.

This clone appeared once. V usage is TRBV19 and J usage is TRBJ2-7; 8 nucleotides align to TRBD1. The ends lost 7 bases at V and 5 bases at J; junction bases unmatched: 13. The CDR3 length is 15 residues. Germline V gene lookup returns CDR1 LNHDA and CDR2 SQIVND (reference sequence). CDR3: CASTDPLQGANEQYF. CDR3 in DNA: TGTGCCAGTACCGACCCTTTGCAGGGGGCTAACGAGCAGTACTTC.